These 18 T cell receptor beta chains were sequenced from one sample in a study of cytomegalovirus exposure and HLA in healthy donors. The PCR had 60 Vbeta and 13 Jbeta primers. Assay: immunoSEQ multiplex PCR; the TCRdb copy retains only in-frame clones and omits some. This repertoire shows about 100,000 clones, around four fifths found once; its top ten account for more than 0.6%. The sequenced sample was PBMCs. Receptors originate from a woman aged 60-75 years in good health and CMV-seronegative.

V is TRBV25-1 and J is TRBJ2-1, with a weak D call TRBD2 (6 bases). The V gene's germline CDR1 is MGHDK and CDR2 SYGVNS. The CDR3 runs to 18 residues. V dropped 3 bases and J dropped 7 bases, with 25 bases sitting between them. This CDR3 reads CASSDVYFQASARNEQFF. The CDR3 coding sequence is TGTGCCAGCAGTGATGTTTACTTTCAAGCTAGCGCACGGAATGAGCAGTTCTTC.

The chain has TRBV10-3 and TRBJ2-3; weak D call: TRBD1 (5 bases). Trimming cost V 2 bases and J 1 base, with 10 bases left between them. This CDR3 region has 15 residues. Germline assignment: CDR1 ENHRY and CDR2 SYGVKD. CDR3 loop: CAISERGDGTDTQYF. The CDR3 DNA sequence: TGTGCCATCAGTGAGAGGGGCGACGGCACAGATACGCAGTATTTT.

The CDR3 reads CASSPGVASGKSTDTQYF. In DNA form, the CDR3 reads TGCGCCAGCAGCCCGGGGGTGGCTAGCGGGAAGAGCACAGATACGCAGTATTTT. This chain connects TRBV4-3 to TRBJ2-3; 9 positions match TRBD2. CDR1 is LGHNA, CDR2 YSLEER, per germline. The CDR3 contains 18 residues. V dropped 4 bases and J dropped 0; count of bases not matched to a gene: 11.

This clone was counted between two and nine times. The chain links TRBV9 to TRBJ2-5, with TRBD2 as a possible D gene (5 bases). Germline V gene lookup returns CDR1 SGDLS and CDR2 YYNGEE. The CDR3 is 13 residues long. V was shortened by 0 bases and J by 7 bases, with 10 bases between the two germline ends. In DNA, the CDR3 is TGTGCCAGCAGCGTAGGGACGGCGGGGACCCAGTACTTC. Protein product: CASSVGTAGTQYF.

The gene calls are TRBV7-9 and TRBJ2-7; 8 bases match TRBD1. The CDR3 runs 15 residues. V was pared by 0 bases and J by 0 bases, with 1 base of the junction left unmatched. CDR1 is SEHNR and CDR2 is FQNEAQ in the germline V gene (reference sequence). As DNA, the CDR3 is TGTGCCAGCAGCTTAGCAACAGGGGGCTCCTACGAGCAGTACTTC. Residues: CASSLATGGSYEQYF.

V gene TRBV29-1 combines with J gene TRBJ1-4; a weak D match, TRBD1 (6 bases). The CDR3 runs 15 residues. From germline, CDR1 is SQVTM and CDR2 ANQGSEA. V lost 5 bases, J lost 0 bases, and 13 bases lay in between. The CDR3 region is CSVLTGGATNEKLFF. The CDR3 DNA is TGCAGCGTTCTGACAGGTGGGGCAACTAATGAAAAACTGTTTTTT.

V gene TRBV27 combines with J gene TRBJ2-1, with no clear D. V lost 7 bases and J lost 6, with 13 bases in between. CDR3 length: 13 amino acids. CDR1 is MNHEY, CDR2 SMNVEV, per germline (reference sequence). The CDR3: CASTHLVSNEQFF. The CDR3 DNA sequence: TGTGCCAGCACTCACCTAGTTTCCAATGAGCAGTTCTTC.

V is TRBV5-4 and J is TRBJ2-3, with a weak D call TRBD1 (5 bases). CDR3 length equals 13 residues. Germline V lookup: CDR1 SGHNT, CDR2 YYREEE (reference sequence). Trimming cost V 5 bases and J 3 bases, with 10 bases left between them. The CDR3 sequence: CASSGKGTDTQYF. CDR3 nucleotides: TGTGCCAGCAGTGGGAAGGGGACAGATACGCAGTATTTT.

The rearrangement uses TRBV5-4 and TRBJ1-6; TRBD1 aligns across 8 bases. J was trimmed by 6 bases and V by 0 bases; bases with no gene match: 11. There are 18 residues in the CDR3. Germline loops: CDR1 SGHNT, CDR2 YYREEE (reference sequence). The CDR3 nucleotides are TGTGCCAGCAGCTTGGAAGTGGACAGGGTCCGGCTTAATTCACCCCTCCACTTT. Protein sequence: CASSLEVDRVRLNSPLHF.

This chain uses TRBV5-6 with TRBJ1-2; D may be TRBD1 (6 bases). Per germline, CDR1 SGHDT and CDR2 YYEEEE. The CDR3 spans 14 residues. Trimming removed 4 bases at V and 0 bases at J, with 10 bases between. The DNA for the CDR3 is TGTGCCAGCAGCGAAGGACAGTCTAACTATGGCTACACCTTC. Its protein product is CASSEGQSNYGYTF.

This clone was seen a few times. CDR3 DNA: TGTGCCAGCAGCTTAGGAGGTAATCGGCTTCCCGCCGGGGAGCTGTTTTTT. This translates into CASSLGGNRLPAGELFF. The V gene is TRBV7-2, the J gene TRBJ2-2; D ambiguous. The CDR3 sequence is 17 residues long. The V and J ends lost 1 base and 6 bases respectively, with 18 bases between them. Germline lookup yields CDR1 SGHTA and CDR2 FQGNSA.

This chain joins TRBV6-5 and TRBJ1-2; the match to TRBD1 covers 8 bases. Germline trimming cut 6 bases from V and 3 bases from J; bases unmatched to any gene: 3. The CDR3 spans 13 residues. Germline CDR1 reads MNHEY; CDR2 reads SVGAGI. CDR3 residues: CASRPTGDYGYTF. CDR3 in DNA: TGTGCCAGCAGGCCGACAGGGGACTATGGCTACACCTTC.

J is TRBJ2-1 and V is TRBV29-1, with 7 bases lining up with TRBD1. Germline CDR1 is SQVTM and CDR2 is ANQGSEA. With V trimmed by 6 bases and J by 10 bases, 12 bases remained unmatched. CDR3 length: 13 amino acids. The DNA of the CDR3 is TGCAGCGTCGACAGGGATCTGGGGCGCGAGCAGTTCTTC. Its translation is CSVDRDLGREQFF.

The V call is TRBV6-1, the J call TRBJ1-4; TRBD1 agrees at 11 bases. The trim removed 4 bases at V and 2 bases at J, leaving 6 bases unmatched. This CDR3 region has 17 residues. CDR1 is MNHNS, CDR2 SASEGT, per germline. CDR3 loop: CASSAGTGGFTNEKLFF. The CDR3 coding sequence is TGTGCCAGCAGTGCCGGGACAGGGGGATTCACTAATGAAAAACTGTTTTTT.

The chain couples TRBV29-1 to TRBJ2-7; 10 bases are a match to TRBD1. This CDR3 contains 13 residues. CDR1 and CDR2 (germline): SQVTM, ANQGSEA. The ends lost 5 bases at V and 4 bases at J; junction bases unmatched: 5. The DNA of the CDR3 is TGCAGCGTTACGGGACAGGGGCCGTACGAGCAGTACTTC. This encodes CSVTGQGPYEQYF.

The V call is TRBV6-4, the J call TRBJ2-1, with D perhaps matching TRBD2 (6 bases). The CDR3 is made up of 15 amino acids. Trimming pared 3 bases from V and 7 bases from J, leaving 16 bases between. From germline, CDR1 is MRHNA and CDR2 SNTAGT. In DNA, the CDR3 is TGTGCCAGCAGTGAAGACCCCGGGAGAGCGAATGAGCAGTTCTTC. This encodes CASSEDPGRANEQFF.

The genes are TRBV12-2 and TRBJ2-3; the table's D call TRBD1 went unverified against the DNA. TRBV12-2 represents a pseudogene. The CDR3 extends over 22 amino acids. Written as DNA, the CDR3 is TGTGCAAGTCGCCCCCACGGCTCGGACAGGCTTCATTTTTGGGAGCCCACAGATACGCAGTATTTT. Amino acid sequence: CASRPHGSDRLHFWEPTDTQYF.

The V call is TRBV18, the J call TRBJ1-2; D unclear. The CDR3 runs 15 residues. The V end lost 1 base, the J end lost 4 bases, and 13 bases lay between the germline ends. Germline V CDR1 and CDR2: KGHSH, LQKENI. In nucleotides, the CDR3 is TGTGCCAGCTCACCACGGCCCGACTTCCCCTATGGCTACACCTTC. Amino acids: CASSPRPDFPYGYTF.